Listed below are T cell receptor beta chains from one sample, sequenced in a study of blood T cell repertoires in COVID-19. Assay: immunoSEQ multiplex PCR; the TCRdb copy retains only in-frame clones and omits some. There are approximately 260,000 clones in the sample; 80% to 90% occur only once, and roughly 10% lies in the top ten. The sample was peripheral blood. These receptor sequences come from a woman in her seventies with COVID-19, enrolled during active disease. Each CDR3 is given with its conserved first and last residue. The D gene is left open where the match is weak.

d_gene: -
v_gene: TRBV19
CDR3aa: CASSIQGHQPQHF

d_gene: -
v_gene: TRBV5-1
CDR3aa: CASSLGGRDYDNEQFF

d_gene: -
v_gene: TRBV20-1
CDR3aa: CSASRQRVNTGELFF

d_gene: -
v_gene: TRBV19
CDR3aa: CASNGQRLLNQPQHF

d_gene: -
v_gene: TRBV29-1
CDR3aa: CSARSQPNEKLFF

d_gene: TRBD1
v_gene: TRBV19
CDR3aa: CASSRDRVNTEAFF

d_gene: TRBD2
v_gene: TRBV29-1
CDR3aa: CSVEKVGTTSYEQYF

d_gene: -
v_gene: TRBV11-2
CDR3aa: CASSLEGRASAYNEQFF

d_gene: -
v_gene: TRBV18
CDR3aa: CASSPSTVGNTEAFF

d_gene: -
v_gene: TRBV3-1/TRBV3-2
CDR3aa: CASSQKQRDEKLFF

d_gene: -
v_gene: TRBV7-9
CDR3aa: CASSSIQGGEQYF

d_gene: -
v_gene: TRBV29-1
CDR3aa: CSVLTLEQFF

d_gene: TRBD1
v_gene: TRBV7-9
CDR3aa: CASSSYRWDSPNEKLFF

d_gene: -
v_gene: TRBV7-9
CDR3aa: CASSPRGYEQYF

d_gene: -
v_gene: TRBV19
CDR3aa: CAPPSRVIYGYTF

d_gene: TRBD1
v_gene: TRBV30
CDR3aa: CAWTGTGPGNTIYF

d_gene: TRBD1
v_gene: TRBV24-1
CDR3aa: CATSDLAGGTTEAFF

d_gene: TRBD1
v_gene: TRBV3-1/TRBV3-2
CDR3aa: CASSRERRTGTIGYTF

d_gene: TRBD1
v_gene: TRBV7-7
CDR3aa: CASSSGDSYGYTF

d_gene: -
v_gene: TRBV5-1
CDR3aa: CASSLEGGIVNYGYTF

d_gene: TRBD1
v_gene: TRBV27
CDR3aa: CASSTRQGLSGYTF

d_gene: -
v_gene: TRBV6-6
CDR3aa: CATQRIQNTEAFF

d_gene: -
v_gene: TRBV5-1
CDR3aa: CASSLDTGLYSPLHF

d_gene: -
v_gene: TRBV25-1
CDR3aa: CASSDERRGIYEQYF

d_gene: TRBD2
v_gene: TRBV3-1/TRBV3-2
CDR3aa: CASSPGLAGHNEQFF

d_gene: -
v_gene: TRBV5-1
CDR3aa: CASSLSGNEQYF

d_gene: -
v_gene: TRBV29-1
CDR3aa: CSVGEGRGDIQYF

d_gene: TRBD2
v_gene: TRBV6-1
CDR3aa: CASSEIRTSGPTSTDTQYF

d_gene: TRBD1
v_gene: TRBV15
CDR3aa: CATSRPPGTASNQPQHF

d_gene: TRBD2
v_gene: TRBV13
CDR3aa: CASSWGGLAGTDTQYF

d_gene: TRBD1
v_gene: TRBV24-1
CDR3aa: CATSKWDRSGTDTQYF

d_gene: TRBD2
v_gene: TRBV28
CDR3aa: CASSLWGTSGTYEQYF

d_gene: -
v_gene: TRBV3-1/TRBV3-2
CDR3aa: CASSQDRTDYYEQYF

d_gene: -
v_gene: TRBV20-1
CDR3aa: CSAPPNTQYF

d_gene: -
v_gene: TRBV19
CDR3aa: CASSPRGFRQPQHF

d_gene: TRBD2
v_gene: TRBV16
CDR3aa: CASSQGTTSHEQYF

d_gene: -
v_gene: TRBV7-6
CDR3aa: CASSFGGRQVSQETQYF

d_gene: TRBD1
v_gene: TRBV5-6
CDR3aa: CASSYGTGTDTQYF

d_gene: -
v_gene: TRBV29-1
CDR3aa: CSVEDPEGRGPWGYTF

d_gene: -
v_gene: TRBV7-2
CDR3aa: CASSLDPGRNTIYF

d_gene: -
v_gene: TRBV4-1
CDR3aa: CASSQVSDFSVYGYTF

d_gene: TRBD1
v_gene: TRBV7-8
CDR3aa: CASSLGTGEQYF

d_gene: -
v_gene: TRBV9
CDR3aa: CASSVSGAGNTIYF